Within the sample, the clone carrying this T cell receptor (delta chain) is medium-sized. The data were obtained in a study of gamma-delta T cells after stem cell transplantation. TCRdb reanalyzed the RT-PCR reads using CATT. Among around 2,100 delta-chain clones, roughly 2% were seen once, and the ten largest hold roughly a sixth. Specimen: gamma-delta T cells. This TCR derives from a human donor. It is not recorded whose cells these are; they may come from a transplant donor.

The CDR3, as DNA: TGTGCTCTTGGGGAAGCGACGAGCCCGTGGGGGATACTGCACACCGATAAACTCATCTTT. Its protein product is CALGEATSPWGILHTDKLIF. This chain connects TRDV1 to TRDJ1, with 10 bases fitting TRDD3. CDR3 size: 20 residues. Germline V gene sequence: CDR1 TSWWSYY, CDR2 QGS. The J segment lost 0 bases and the V segment lost 2 bases, leaving 15 bases of the junction unmatched.